Listed below are T cell receptor beta chains from one sample, sequenced in a study of T-cell reconstitution after alpha-beta-depleted transplantation in children. MiXCR, run by TCRdb on the PCR reads, gives a single entry per CDR3 protein. Of 750,000 to 950,000 distinct CDR3 sequences in the sample, 16% were seen once. Sequenced here: PBMCs, mostly from graft donor cells, sampled 360 days after TCRalphabeta/CD19-depleted stem cell transplant. These receptors came from a male patient aged 10 to 17 who had a stem cell transplant for acute lymphoblastic leukemia, so the T cells may come from the graft donor. Each CDR3 is given with its conserved first and last residue. The D gene is left open where the match is weak. Clone size is stated in some rows and not others, as once, few, many or a class when expanded.

>NA|TRBD2|TRBV3-1|TRBJ2-7
TGTGCCAGCAGCCCCCCGGAGCGGGAAGGATCCTACGAGCAGTACTTC
CASSPPEREGSYEQYF
>many|NA|TRBV29-1|TRBJ2-4
TGCAGCGTTACAGGGATAGCCAAAAACATTCAGTACTTC
CSVTGIAKNIQYF
>many|TRBD2|TRBV3-1|TRBJ2-2
TGTGCCAGCAGCCAAGATCTTCCGGGACTAGCGGGTAATCTAGAAGGGGAGCTGTTTTTT
CASSQDLPGLAGNLEGELFF
>few|TRBD2|TRBV6-5|TRBJ2-1
TGTGCCAGCAGTTACACGATACTAGCGGGAGGCATCGATGAGCAGTTCTTC
CASSYTILAGGIDEQFF
>few|TRBD1|TRBV7-9|TRBJ2-7
TGTGCCAGCAGCTTCGGGACAGGGTATAACGAGCAGTACTTC
CASSFGTGYNEQYF
>few|NA|TRBV7-3|TRBJ2-1
TGTGCCAGCAGCTTATCCCCCCTTAGTGGTGAGCAGTTCTTC
CASSLSPLSGEQFF
>NA|TRBD2|TRBV7-9|TRBJ2-7
TGTGCCAGCAGCCATCGGGACTACGCCTACGAGCAGTACTTC
CASSHRDYAYEQYF
>NA|TRBD1|TRBV9|TRBJ1-1
TGTGCCAGCAGCACCCGGACAGGGGCCAACACTGAAGCTTTCTTT
CASSTRTGANTEAFF
>NA|TRBD1|TRBV10-2|TRBJ1-2
TGCGCCAGCGCCCCGGGACAGGAGTATGGCTACACCTTC
CASAPGQEYGYTF
>once|NA|TRBV3-1|TRBJ2-2
TGTGCCAGCAGGCGGCTAAACGGGGAGCTGTTTTTT
CASRRLNGELFF
>few|NA|TRBV6-5|TRBJ2-5
TGTGCCAGCAGTTCCCACAGCGGAGGGAGAGAGACCCAGTACTTC
CASSSHSGGRETQYF
>NA|TRBD2|TRBV7-2|TRBJ2-3
TGTGCCAGCAGTTTGCGGCTAGCGGGAGCAGCTGATACGCAGTATTTT
CASSLRLAGAADTQYF
>few|TRBD2|TRBV7-9|TRBJ2-2
TGTGCCAGCAGCTCGTATAGCGGGGCCGGGGAGCTGTTTTTT
CASSSYSGAGELFF
>few|NA|TRBV5-1|TRBJ2-7
TGCGCCAGCAGCTTACAGAACAGGGATAGATACGAGCAGTACTTC
CASSLQNRDRYEQYF
>few|NA|TRBV9|TRBJ2-1
TGTGCCAGCAGCGTAATGAGCTCCTACAATGAGCAGTTCTTC
CASSVMSSYNEQFF
>NA|TRBD1|TRBV29-1|TRBJ2-1
TGCAGCGTTGAAACAGGGGGCGATGAGCAGTTCTTC
CSVETGGDEQFF
>few|NA|TRBV25-1|TRBJ1-3
TGTGCCAGCACCCCCGGACAGAACTCTGGAAACACCATATATTTT
CASTPGQNSGNTIYF
>few|NA|TRBV19|TRBJ2-3
TGTGCCAGTAACCGGGGTAAGACAGATACGCAGTATTTT
CASNRGKTDTQYF
>few|NA|TRBV7-9|TRBJ2-1
TGTGCCAGCAGCTTTTCTATAAATGAGCAGTTCTTC
CASSFSINEQFF
>NA|NA|TRBV5-1|TRBJ2-7
TGCGCCAGCAGCTTGGAAAGGGACGACTACGAGCAGTACTTC
CASSLERDDYEQYF
>NA|NA|TRBV6-2/TRBV6-3|TRBJ2-7
TGTGCCAGCACTTCCACGGGACCTAACCCCTACGAGCAGTACTTC
CASTSTGPNPYEQYF
>NA|TRBD1|TRBV7-3|TRBJ2-2
TGTGCCAGCAGCTTGGCAGGGGGCGAGTCCGGGGAGCTGTTTTTT
CASSLAGGESGELFF
>NA|TRBD1|TRBV20-1|TRBJ2-7
TGCAGTGCTAGACAGGGGGCGCTTGAGCAGTACTTC
CSARQGALEQYF
>NA|TRBD1|TRBV18|TRBJ2-3
TGTGCCAGCTCACCTCACAGGGGGAGAGATACGCAGTATTTT
CASSPHRGRDTQYF
>many|TRBD1|TRBV7-2|TRBJ2-7
TGTGCCAGCAGCTTAAGATTTACCGGGACAGGGATACACGAGCAGTACTTC
CASSLRFTGTGIHEQYF
>NA|NA|TRBV19|TRBJ2-3
TGTGCCAGTAGTATCCCGGCCGGCGCCAGCACAGATACGCAGTATTTT
CASSIPAGASTDTQYF
>few|NA|TRBV19|TRBJ2-3
TGTGCCAGTAGTATAGTTCCTAGCGACGCAGATACGCAGTATTTT
CASSIVPSDADTQYF
>many|NA|TRBV5-1|TRBJ1-1
TGCGCCAGCAGCTTGAAGGGTGCCACTGAAGCTTTCTTT
CASSLKGATEAFF
>many|TRBD2|TRBV20-1|TRBJ2-3
TGCAGTGCTAGCGGGGGGCTAGCGGGAGTCACAGATACGCAGTATTTT
CSASGGLAGVTDTQYF
>NA|NA|TRBV29-1|TRBJ2-5
TGCAGCGTTGACTTGAGCCCGGAAGAGACCCAGTGCTTC
CSVDLSPEETQCF
>NA|TRBD2|TRBV19|TRBJ2-1
TGTGCCAGTAGTTGGGGGGGGAACGGCTACAATGAGCAGTTCTTC
CASSWGGNGYNEQFF
>few|NA|TRBV10-3|TRBJ1-3
TGTGCCATCAGTGAGGTGTGGATTATTATCTCTGGAAACACCATATATTTT
CAISEVWIIISGNTIYF
>many|TRBD2|TRBV2|TRBJ2-3
TGTGCCAGCAGTATAGCGGGAGAGGCAGATACGCAGTATTTT
CASSIAGEADTQYF
>NA|TRBD2|TRBV29-1|TRBJ2-5
TGCAGCGTTGAAAGGGCCGGGAGGGCCTGGGAGACCCAGTACTTC
CSVERAGRAWETQYF
>NA|NA|TRBV12-3/TRBV12-4|TRBJ2-1
TGTGCCAGCAGTTTAGCGCCGAGAGAGCAGTTCTTC
CASSLAPREQFF
>NA|NA|TRBV18|TRBJ2-5
TGTGCCAGCTCACCATTAAGAGGTGGAGAGACCCAGTACTTC
CASSPLRGGETQYF
>few|NA|TRBV20-1|TRBJ1-3
TGCAGTGCTAGCTCGGCGGTCGGAAGCCCAGGCACCATATATTTT
CSASSAVGSPGTIYF